This T cell receptor beta chain was captured by sequencing in a study of blood T cells in healthy people across ages. Study context: With template switching, about one barcoded beta molecule was captured per two T cells. Study outcomes and limitations: Unsorted PBMCs blocked a conclusive comparison of naive and antigen-experienced cells.

Isolated per sample were at least 6 million PBMCs. Using a J-beta primer mix together with a sample-barcoded 5' primer, a second PCR was run for roughly 7 to 12 cycles. A single record per CDR3 protein comes from TCRdb applying MiXCR to the 5' RACE reads. The data hold about 830,000 distinct CDR3 sequences, with 62% observed a single time. About this clonotype: What it binds is not known.

This CDR3 contains 13 residues. V was cut by 2 bases and J by 6 bases, with 9 bases left in between. Germline CDR1 and CDR2: SGHRS and YFSETQ. Sample: blood. The rearrangement links TRBV5-1 to TRBJ2-1; D not certain. The clonotype originates from a man younger than 40 in good health. This chain's CDR3 is CASSFEQFNEQFF. CDR3 DNA sequence: TGCGCCAGCAGCTTTGAACAGTTCAATGAGCAGTTCTTC.